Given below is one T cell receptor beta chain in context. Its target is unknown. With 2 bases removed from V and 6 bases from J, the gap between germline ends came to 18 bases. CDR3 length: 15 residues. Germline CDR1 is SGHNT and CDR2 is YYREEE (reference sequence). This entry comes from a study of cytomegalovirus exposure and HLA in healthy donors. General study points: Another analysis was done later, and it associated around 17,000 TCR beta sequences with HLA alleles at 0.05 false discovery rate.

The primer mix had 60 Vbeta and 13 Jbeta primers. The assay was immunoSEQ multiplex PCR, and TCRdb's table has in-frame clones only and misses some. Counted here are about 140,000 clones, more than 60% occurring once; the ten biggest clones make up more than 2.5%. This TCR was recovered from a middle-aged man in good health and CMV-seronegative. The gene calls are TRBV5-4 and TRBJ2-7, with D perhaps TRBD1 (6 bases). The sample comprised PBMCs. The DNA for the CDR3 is TGTGCCAGCAGCTTCAGGGGCCTTTATCAGGCCGAGCAGTACTTC. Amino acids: CASSFRGLYQAEQYF. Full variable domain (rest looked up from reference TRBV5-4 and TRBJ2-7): ETGVTQSPTHLIKTRGQQVTLRCSSQSGHNTVSWYQQALGQGPQFIFQYYREEENGRGNFPPRFSGLQFPNYSSELNVNALELDDSALYLCASSFRGLYQAEQYFGPGTRLTVT.